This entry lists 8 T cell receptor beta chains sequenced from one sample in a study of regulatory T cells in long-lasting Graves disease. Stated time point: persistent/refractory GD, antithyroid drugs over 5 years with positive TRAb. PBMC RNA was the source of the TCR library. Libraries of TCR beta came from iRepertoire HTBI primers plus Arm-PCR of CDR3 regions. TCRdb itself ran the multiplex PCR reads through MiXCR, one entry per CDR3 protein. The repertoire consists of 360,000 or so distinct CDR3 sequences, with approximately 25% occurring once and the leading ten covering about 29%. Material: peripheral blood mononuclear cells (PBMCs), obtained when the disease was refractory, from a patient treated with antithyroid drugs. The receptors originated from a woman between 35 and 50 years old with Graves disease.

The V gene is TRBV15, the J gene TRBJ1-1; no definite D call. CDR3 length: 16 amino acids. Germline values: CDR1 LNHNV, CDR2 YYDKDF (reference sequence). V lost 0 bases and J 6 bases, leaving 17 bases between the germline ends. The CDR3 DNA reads TGTGCCACCAGCAGAGATCGGGCGTGGTGGGGTCCTGAAGCTTTCTTT. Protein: CATSRDRAWWGPEAFF. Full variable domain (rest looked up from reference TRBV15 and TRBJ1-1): DAMVIQNPRYQVTQFGKPVTLSCSQTLNHNVMYWYQQKSSQAPKLLFHYYDKDFNNEADTPDNFQSRRPNTSFCFLDIRSPGLGDTAMYLCATSRDRAWWGPEAFFGQGTRLTVV.

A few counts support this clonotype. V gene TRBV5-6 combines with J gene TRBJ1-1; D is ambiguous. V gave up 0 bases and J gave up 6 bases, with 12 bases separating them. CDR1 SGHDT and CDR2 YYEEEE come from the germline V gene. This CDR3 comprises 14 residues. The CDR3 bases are TGTGCCAGCAGCTTGGGGGATCAGGCGGCTGAAGCTTTCTTT. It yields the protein CASSLGDQAAEAFF.

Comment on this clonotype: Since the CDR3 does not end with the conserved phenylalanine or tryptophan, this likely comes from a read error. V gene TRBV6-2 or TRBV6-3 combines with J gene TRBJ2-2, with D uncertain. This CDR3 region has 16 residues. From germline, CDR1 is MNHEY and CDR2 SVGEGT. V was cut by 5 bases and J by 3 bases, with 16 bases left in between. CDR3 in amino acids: CASSERLTVYTGELFL. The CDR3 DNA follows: TGTGCCAGCAGTGAAAGGCTCACAGTGTACACCGGGGAGCTGTTTCTT.

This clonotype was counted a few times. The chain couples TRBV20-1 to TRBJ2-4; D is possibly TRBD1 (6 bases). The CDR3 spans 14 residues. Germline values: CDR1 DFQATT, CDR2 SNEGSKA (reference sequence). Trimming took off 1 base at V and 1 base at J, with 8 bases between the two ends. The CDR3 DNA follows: TGCAGTGCTAGAGGTGACAGGGCCAAAAACATTCAGTACTTC. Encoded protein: CSARGDRAKNIQYF.

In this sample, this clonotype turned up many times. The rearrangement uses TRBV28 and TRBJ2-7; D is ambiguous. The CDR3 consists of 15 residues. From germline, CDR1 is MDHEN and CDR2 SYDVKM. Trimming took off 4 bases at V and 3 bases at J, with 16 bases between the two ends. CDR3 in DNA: TGTGCCAGCAGTTCCTTGGACCGAAACTACTACGAGCAGTACTTC. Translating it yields CASSSLDRNYYEQYF.

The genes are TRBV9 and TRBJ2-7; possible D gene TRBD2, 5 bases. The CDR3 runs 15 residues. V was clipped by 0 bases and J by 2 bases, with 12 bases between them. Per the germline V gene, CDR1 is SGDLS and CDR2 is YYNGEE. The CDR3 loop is CASSVDVGAAYEQYF. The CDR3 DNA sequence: TGTGCCAGCAGCGTAGATGTGGGAGCTGCCTACGAGCAGTACTTC. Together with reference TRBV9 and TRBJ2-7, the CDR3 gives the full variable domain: DSGVTQTPKHLITATGQRVTLRCSPRSGDLSVYWYQQSLDQGLQFLIQYYNGEERAKGNILERFSAQQFPDLHSELNLSSLELGDSALYFCASSVDVGAAYEQYFGPGTRLTVT.

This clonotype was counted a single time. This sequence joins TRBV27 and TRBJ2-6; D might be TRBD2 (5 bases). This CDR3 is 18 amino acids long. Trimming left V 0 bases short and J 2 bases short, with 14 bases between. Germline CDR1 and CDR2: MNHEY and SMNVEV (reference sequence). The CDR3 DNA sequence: TGTGCCAGCAGTTTATCGGCCCCACCGGGGACTGGGGCCAACGTCCTGACTTTC. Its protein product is CASSLSAPPGTGANVLTF.

The CDR3 DNA reads as TGTGCCAGCAGCTCAGACAGTAGCACAGATACGCAGTATTTT. Protein: CASSSDSSTDTQYF. The gene calls are TRBV7-2 and TRBJ2-3; D possibly corresponds to TRBD1 (5 bases). The germline gives CDR1 SGHTA, CDR2 FQGNSA. The V end lost 4 bases, the J end lost 0 bases, and 8 bases lay between the germline ends. This CDR3 is 14 amino acids long.